Listed here are 20 T cell receptor beta chains from one sample, sequenced in a study of blood T cell repertoires in COVID-19. Clones were sequenced by immunoSEQ multiplex PCR, and TCRdb holds only the in-frame ones, with some missing. The data contain 60,000 to 85,000 clones, roughly 90% of them singletons. Material: peripheral blood. The receptor set was obtained from a middle-aged man with COVID-19, enrolled during active disease.

The rearrangement joins TRBV5-1 to TRBJ1-4; perhaps TRBD1 as D (5 bases). CDR3 size: 15 residues. The ends were cut back, 3 bases at V and 0 bases at J, with 9 bases in the middle. Germline-derived CDR1 and CDR2 are SGHRS and YFSETQ. This chain's CDR3 is CASSSSTATNEKLFF. In nucleotides, the CDR3 is TGCGCCAGCAGCTCATCGACAGCAACTAATGAAAAACTGTTTTTT.

The genes are TRBV6-5 and TRBJ2-5, with TRBD2 identical over 8 bases. V was pared by 6 bases and J by 4 bases, with 7 bases of the junction left unmatched. There are 14 residues in the CDR3. Per germline, CDR1 MNHEY and CDR2 SVGAGI. The CDR3 region has the DNA TGTGCCAGCAGGGGACTAGGTGGTTCAGAGACCCAGTACTTC. This sequence encodes CASRGLGGSETQYF.

The count of this clone is one. V gene TRBV7-9 combines with J gene TRBJ1-1; possibly TRBD1 for D (5 bases). Germline CDR1 and CDR2: SEHNR and FQNEAQ (reference sequence). The CDR3 covers 15 residues. Deletions cut 0 bases from V and 0 bases from J, with 8 bases between. The CDR3: CASSLAAGLNTEAFF. CDR3 bases: TGTGCCAGCAGCTTAGCCGCAGGGTTGAACACTGAAGCTTTCTTT. Complete variable domain (other parts from reference TRBV7-9 and TRBJ1-1): DTGVSQNPRHKITKRGQNVTFRCDPISEHNRLYWYRQTLGQGPEFLTYFQNEAQLEKSRLLSDRFSAERPKGSFSTLEIQRTEQGDSAMYLCASSLAAGLNTEAFFGQGTRLTVV.

The gene calls are TRBV28 and TRBJ1-2; no firm D call. CDR3 length equals 12 residues. V was shortened by 6 bases and J by 3 bases, with 8 bases between the two germline ends. Germline lookup yields CDR1 MDHEN and CDR2 SYDVKM. CDR3 sequence (DNA): TGTGCCAGCAGATCTGGCTACTATGGCTACACCTTC. It encodes CASRSGYYGYTF.

This chain connects TRBV6-6 to TRBJ1-3; a weak D match, TRBD1 (6 bases). Germline V gives CDR1 MNHNY, CDR2 SVGAGI (reference sequence). The V end lost 5 bases, the J end lost 0 bases, and 14 bases lay between the germline ends. The CDR3 contains 16 residues. The CDR3 reads CASSARQVYSGNTIYF. As DNA, the CDR3 is TGTGCCAGCAGTGCCAGACAGGTATACTCTGGAAACACCATATATTTT.

The V gene is TRBV6-5, the J gene TRBJ1-1, with 11 positions matching TRBD1. With 5 bases clipped from V and 4 bases from J, the junction kept 3 bases outside the gene matches. The CDR3 is 14 amino acids. CDR1 and CDR2 (germline): MNHEY, SVGAGI. CDR3 DNA: TGTGCCAGCAGTAGGGACAGGGGGGGCACTGAAGCTTTCTTT. Its translation: CASSRDRGGTEAFF.

The J gene is TRBJ1-1, the V gene TRBV3-1 (or the pseudogene TRBV3-2); 8 nucleotides align to TRBD1. CDR1 and CDR2 from the germline V gene are LGHDT and YNNKEL (reference sequence). This CDR3 spans 13 amino acids. V was pared by 7 bases and J by 7 bases, with 8 bases of the junction left unmatched. The CDR3 nucleotides are TGTGCCAGCACCCCAACAGGGGGTTATGAAGCTTTCTTT. As protein: CASTPTGGYEAFF.

In nucleotides, the CDR3 is TGTGCCGGCCGTGAAGGACAGGCCTCTGGAAACACCATATATTTT. Translating it yields CAGREGQASGNTIYF. The V gene is TRBV18, the J gene TRBJ1-3, with TRBD1 identical over 7 bases. V was clipped by 11 bases and J by 0 bases; unmatched bases: 10. The CDR3 is 15 residues long. Germline V CDR1 and CDR2: KGHSH, LQKENI.

This clone occurred once. The V call is TRBV4-2, the J call TRBJ2-7; the match to TRBD2 covers 13 bases. Looked up from germline, CDR1 is LGHNA and CDR2 is YNFKEQ. V trimming: 5 bases; J trimming: 5 bases; junction bases outside the gene matches: 9. The CDR3 has 16 residues. As DNA, the CDR3 is TGTGCCAGCAGCATCGGAACTAGCGGGGGGGCAAACGAGCAGTACTTC. Residues: CASSIGTSGGANEQYF.

The rearrangement joins TRBV25-1 to TRBJ2-3; 9 nucleotides match TRBD1. V trimming: 3 bases; J trimming: 3 bases; junction bases outside the gene matches: 1. This CDR3 contains 14 residues. CDR1 MGHDK and CDR2 SYGVNS come from the germline V gene. For the CDR3, the DNA is TGTGCCAGCAGTGACGACAGGGGGACAGATACGCAGTATTTT. It yields the protein CASSDDRGTDTQYF. Filled out from reference TRBV25-1 and TRBJ2-3, the complete variable domain reads EADIYQTPRYLVIGTGKKITLECSQTMGHDKMYWYQQDPGMELHLIHYSYGVNSTEKGDLSSESTVSRIRTEHFPLTLESARPSHTSQYLCASSDDRGTDTQYFGPGTRLTVL.

The rearrangement uses TRBV2 and TRBJ2-3; possible D gene TRBD1, 5 bases. This CDR3 spans 14 amino acids. Deletions cut 6 bases from V and 4 bases from J, with 14 bases between. The germline V gene has CDR1 SNHLY and CDR2 FYNNEI. The CDR3 DNA follows: TGTGCCAGCAGCGACAGACTGTTTGCAGATACGCAGTATTTT. Translated, it gives CASSDRLFADTQYF.

This sequence joins TRBV5-1 and TRBJ2-3; 7 bases line up with TRBD2. Germline CDR1 and CDR2: SGHRS and YFSETQ. The CDR3 extends over 14 amino acids. After removal of 5 bases from V and 1 base from J, the junction contained 4 bases not matched to a gene. The CDR3 DNA reads as TGCGCCAGCAGACCTCTAGCGGGCACAGATACGCAGTATTTT. This translates into CASRPLAGTDTQYF. The whole variable domain, remainder taken from reference TRBV5-1 and TRBJ2-3, is KAGVTQTPRYLIKTRGQQVTLSCSPISGHRSVSWYQQTPGQGLQFLFEYFSETQRNKGNFPGRFSGRQFSNSRSEMNVSTLELGDSALYLCASRPLAGTDTQYFGPGTRLTVL.

The V gene is TRBV3-1 (or the pseudogene TRBV3-2), the J gene TRBJ1-1, with D uncertain. Germline V CDR1 and CDR2: LGHDT, YNNKEL (reference sequence). V was shortened by 3 bases and J by 7 bases, with 12 bases between the two germline ends. The CDR3 has 13 residues. The CDR3 loop is CASSQGSRFEAFF. The CDR3 DNA sequence: TGTGCCAGCAGCCAGGGGAGTAGGTTTGAAGCTTTCTTT.

The CDR3 sequence: CASSLEGSNSPLHF. CDR3 DNA sequence: TGTGCCAGCAGCTTAGAAGGGAGTAATTCACCCCTCCACTTT. The rearrangement uses TRBV7-9 and TRBJ1-6; D gene unclear. The V end lost 1 base, the J end lost 6 bases, and 7 bases lay between the germline ends. CDR1 SEHNR and CDR2 FQNEAQ come from the germline V gene (reference sequence). CDR3 size: 14 residues.

Of note for this clone: This same CDR3 is encoded by further DNA sequences in the sample. The rearrangement links TRBV12-3 or TRBV12-4 to TRBJ1-2; no reliable D call. The CDR3 totals 11 residues. V lost 4 bases, J lost 8 bases, and 8 bases lay in between. Written as DNA, the CDR3 is TGTGCCAGCAGTTCCGGGAGGGGCTACACCTTC. It yields the protein CASSSGRGYTF.

This chain joins TRBV3-1 (or the pseudogene TRBV3-2) and TRBJ2-2; D is ambiguous. The V and J ends lost 4 bases and 7 bases respectively, with 10 bases between them. This CDR3 spans 13 amino acids. From germline, CDR1 is LGHDT and CDR2 YNNKEL (reference sequence). The CDR3 region is CASSPPSIGELFF. The CDR3 DNA sequence: TGTGCCAGCAGCCCTCCTAGTATCGGGGAGCTGTTTTTT.

This chain joins TRBV30 and TRBJ1-1, with 8 bases that match TRBD1. The J segment lost 6 bases and the V segment lost 2 bases, leaving 11 bases of the junction unmatched. Per the germline V gene, CDR1 is GTSNPN and CDR2 is SVGIG (reference sequence). The CDR3 spans 15 residues. The CDR3 spells CAWSPGTGLGPEAFF. The CDR3 bases are TGTGCCTGGAGTCCCGGGACAGGATTGGGGCCTGAAGCTTTCTTT.

The CDR3 loop is CASSFRDTRGDGYTF. DNA for the CDR3: TGTGCCAGCAGCTTCCGGGACACCCGGGGGGATGGCTACACCTTC. The chain couples TRBV28 to TRBJ1-2; possibly TRBD1 for D (6 bases). V was cut by 6 bases and J by 6 bases, with 20 bases left in between. The length of the CDR3 is 15 residues. Germline CDR1 reads MDHEN; CDR2 reads SYDVKM.

The CDR3 is CASSPSTGNTEAFF. The DNA of the CDR3 is TGCGCCAGCAGCCCCTCGACAGGAAACACTGAAGCTTTCTTT. This chain connects TRBV5-1 to TRBJ1-1; tentative D call: TRBD1 (6 bases). The V and J ends lost 4 bases and 2 bases respectively, with 12 bases between them. This CDR3 has 14 amino acids. The germline V gene has CDR1 SGHRS and CDR2 YFSETQ.

The J gene is TRBJ2-5, the V gene TRBV7-9; TRBD2 matches 10 bases. V lost 5 bases and J lost 3; bases outside the gene matches: 6. Per germline, CDR1 SEHNR and CDR2 FQNEAQ (reference sequence). The CDR3 sequence is 15 residues long. Here the CDR3 DNA reads TGTGCCAGCAGCCAAGGACTAGCGGTAGAAGAGACCCAGTACTTC. Protein product: CASSQGLAVEETQYF.